These 6 T cell receptor beta chains share one sample of origin, sequenced in a study of tissue T cells after allogeneic stem cell transplantation (dated by TCRdb to 2021 to 2024). This specimen's time point label, per the study, means: mouse harvest day 14 after allogeneic transplant. Each mouse graft consisted of 10^7 T-cell-depleted bone marrow cells plus 10^6 splenic CD5+ T cells and was given by tail vein injection. Library preparation used the immunoSEQ multiplex PCR assay. Held by TCRdb, this immuneACCESS table contains in-frame sequences only and omits some clones. Under half of the omission traces to an unresolved V gene where checked; the cause of the rest is unknown. The sample records thousands of clones, over 30% of which are singletons. Clones ranked in the top ten supply over 5.5% of the sample. Sequencing was carried out using skin. The source is a female BALB/c mouse given C57BL/6 T cells with graft-versus-host disease after an allogeneic hematopoietic cell transplant.

A remark on this clone: Mouse germline and gene names are used. The missing CDR3 end, 1 residue past where the read stops, is filled in from the germline J gene. This chain connects TRBV26 to TRBJ2-7; 10 bases line up with TRBD2. The germline gives CDR1 KGHPV, CDR2 FQNQEV (reference sequence). V lost 2 bases to trimming and J lost 6 bases; unmatched junction nucleotides: 1. CDR3 length equals 13 residues. Incomplete CDR3 DNA: TGTGCCAGCAGTCTGACTGGGGGGGTTGAACAGTAC. Translation gives CASSLTGGVEQY. The whole CDR3 is CASSLTGGVEQYF.

The table lists this clone with a few counts. The genes and germline here are from mouse. The CDR3 end falls 1 residue outside the read, so it is completed with the germline J gene. The J gene is TRBJ2-7, the V gene TRBV12-2, with 8 positions matching TRBD2. Germline trimming cut 1 base from V and 7 bases from J; bases unmatched to any gene: 5. Looked up from germline, CDR1 is SGHLS and CDR2 is HYDKME. This CDR3 spans 13 amino acids. The sequenced CDR3 bases are TGTGCCAGCTCTCTGGGGGGGCGGGAAGAACAGTAC. Protein: CASSLGGREEQY. The CDR3, in full, reads CASSLGGREEQYF.

On this clone itself: Mouse gene names and germline throughout. The CDR3 end falls 1 residue outside the read, so it is completed with the germline J gene. The genes are TRBV5 and TRBJ1-3; D is unclear. This CDR3 is built from 14 residues. In germline, CDR1 is LGHNA, CDR2 YNLKQL (reference sequence). V shed 0 bases and J shed 5 bases, with 8 bases lying between them. The CDR3 spells CASSQEARRNTLYF. The covered CDR3 bases are TGTGCCAGCAGCCAAGAGGCCAGGAGAAATACGCTCTAT.

By sample fraction, this clone is medium-sized. The germline and genes are mouse ones. The read terminates 1 residue ahead of where the CDR3 ends, so the germline J gene completes it. The rearrangement links TRBV3 to TRBJ2-5; TRBD2 is a possible D gene (6 bases). CDR1 is SNHLY, CDR2 FYNGKV, per germline (reference sequence). V was cut by 4 bases and J by 1 base, with 9 bases left in between. This CDR3 is built from 14 residues. Incomplete CDR3 DNA: TGTGCCAGCAGCTACTCTGGGGACCAAGACACCCAGTAC. This translates into CASSYSGDQDTQY. The CDR3 in full is CASSYSGDQDTQYF.

A remark on this clone: The gene names given are mouse names. The DNA ends 1 residue before the CDR3 does, and the rest of the CDR3 is filled in from the germline J gene. The rearrangement links TRBV13-2 to TRBJ1-2; 9 bases are shared with TRBD1. Germline lookup yields CDR1 NNHNN and CDR2 SYGAGS (reference sequence). CDR3 length equals 15 residues. With V trimmed by 0 bases and J by 4 bases, 4 bases remained unmatched. This CDR3 reads CASGDERTGVSDYTF. CDR3 bases read: TGTGCCAGCGGTGATGAAAGGACAGGGGTCTCCGACTACACC.

On this clone itself: Germline and genes: mouse. The read falls 1 residue short of the CDR3 end, and the missing part is taken from the germline J gene. V gene TRBV12-2 combines with J gene TRBJ2-1, with TRBD2 matching over 12 bases. The CDR3 extends over 15 amino acids. With 2 bases clipped from V and 7 bases from J, the junction kept 5 bases outside the gene matches. Germline assignment: CDR1 SGHLS and CDR2 HYDKME. The CDR3 is CASSPDWGGGAEQFF. Partial CDR3 DNA: TGTGCCAGCTCTCCAGACTGGGGGGGCGGAGCTGAGCAGTTC.